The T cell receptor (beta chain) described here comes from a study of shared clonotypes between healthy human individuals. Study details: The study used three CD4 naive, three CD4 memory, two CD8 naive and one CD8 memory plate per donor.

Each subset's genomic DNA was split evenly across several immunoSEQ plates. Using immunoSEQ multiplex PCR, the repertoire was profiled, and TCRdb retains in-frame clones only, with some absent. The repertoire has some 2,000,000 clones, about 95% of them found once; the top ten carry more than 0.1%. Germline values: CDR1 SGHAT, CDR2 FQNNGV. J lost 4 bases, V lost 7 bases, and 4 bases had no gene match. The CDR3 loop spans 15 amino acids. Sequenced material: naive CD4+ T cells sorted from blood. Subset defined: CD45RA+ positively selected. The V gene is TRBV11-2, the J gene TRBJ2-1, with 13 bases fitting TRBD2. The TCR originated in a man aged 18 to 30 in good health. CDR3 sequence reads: CASTPGLAGYNEQFF. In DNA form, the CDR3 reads TGTGCCAGCACTCCGGGACTAGCGGGGTACAATGAGCAGTTCTTC.